This T cell receptor (beta chain) was captured by sequencing in a study of cytomegalovirus exposure and HLA in healthy donors. The CDR3 totals 16 residues. Trimming left V 0 bases short and J 7 bases short, with 18 bases between. Germline V lookup: CDR1 MGHRA, CDR2 YSYEKL. Nominally healthy donors were sampled, though unrecorded immune exposures were likely. The PCR employed 60 Vbeta primers together with 13 Jbeta primers. Clones were read by immunoSEQ multiplex PCR, and TCRdb kept only the in-frame ones, dropping some. The sample includes some 150,000 clones, roughly 79% of them seen just once. There are a few counts of this clone. The target antigen is unknown. Study-wide points: Cytomegalovirus status, reportedly, was diagnosed with high specificity and sensitivity by the classifier. Per a prior analysis, the majority of TCR beta V segments were productive roughly 87% or roughly 30% of the time.

This chain joins TRBV4-1 and TRBJ1-2, with no clear D. The clonotype was recovered from a woman in her thirties or forties in good health and CMV-seronegative. The source material was PBMCs. CDR3 DNA: TGCGCCAGCAGCCAAGAGAGGGAACTAATCTTTGGTGGCTACACCTTC. Protein: CASSQERELIFGGYTF.